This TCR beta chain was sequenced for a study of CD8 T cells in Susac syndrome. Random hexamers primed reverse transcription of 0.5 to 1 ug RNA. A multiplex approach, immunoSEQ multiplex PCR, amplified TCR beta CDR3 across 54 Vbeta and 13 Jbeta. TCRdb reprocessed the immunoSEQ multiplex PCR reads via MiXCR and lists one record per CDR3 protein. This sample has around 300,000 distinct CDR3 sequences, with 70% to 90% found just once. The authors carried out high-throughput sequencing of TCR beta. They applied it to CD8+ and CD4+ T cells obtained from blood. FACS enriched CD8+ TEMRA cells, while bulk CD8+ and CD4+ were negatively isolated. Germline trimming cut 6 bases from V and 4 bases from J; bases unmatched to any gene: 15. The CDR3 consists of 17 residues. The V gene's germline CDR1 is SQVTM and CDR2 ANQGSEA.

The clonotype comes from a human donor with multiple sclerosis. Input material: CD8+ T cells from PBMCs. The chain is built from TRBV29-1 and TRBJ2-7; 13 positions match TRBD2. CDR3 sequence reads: CSVSGWTSGSSTYEQYF. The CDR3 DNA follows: TGCAGCGTCTCGGGTTGGACTAGCGGGAGCAGTACTTACGAGCAGTACTTC.